Below, 13 T cell receptor beta chains from the same sample are listed, as sequenced in a study of shared clonotypes between healthy human individuals. TCRdb keeps only in-frame clones here, not all; method: immunoSEQ multiplex PCR. Here the sample spans around 2.1 million clones, under 95% being singletons. Only CD45RO-negative cells positively selected for CCR7 counted as naive CD8 cells, so terminally differentiated effector memory CD45RA+ cells were excluded. Material for sequencing was naive CD8+ T cells from PBMCs. The origin of the receptors is a man younger than 35 in good health. Some clones in this sample may be carry-over from other donors' samples.

The chain has TRBV9 and TRBJ1-1; D may be TRBD1 (5 bases). This CDR3 has 15 residues. Looked up from germline, CDR1 is SGDLS and CDR2 is YYNGEE. V was cut by 3 bases and J by 6 bases, with 18 bases left in between. This CDR3 is CASSGAFGASSEAFF. In DNA, the CDR3 is TGTGCCAGCAGCGGCGCTTTTGGGGCGTCTTCTGAAGCTTTCTTT.

This sequence joins TRBV28 and TRBJ1-5; D is possibly TRBD1 (6 bases). The CDR3 extends over 15 amino acids. Germline loops: CDR1 MDHEN, CDR2 SYDVKM. V was shortened by 2 bases and J by 7 bases, with 15 bases between the two germline ends. CDR3 in DNA: TGTGCCAGCAGTTTAGGAGGGGGGTTCGGACAGCCCCAGCATTTT. Its protein product is CASSLGGGFGQPQHF.

This clone appeared once. The genes are TRBV6-6 and TRBJ2-7; possible D gene TRBD1, 6 bases. The CDR3 is 14 residues long. Germline V gene sequence: CDR1 MNHNY, CDR2 SVGAGI (reference sequence). The germline V and J ends were trimmed by 10 bases and 3 bases, with 19 bases remaining between them. The CDR3 DNA is TGTGCCACCCAGGGGCGCCATGCCTTCTACGAGCAGTACTTC. Translated: CATQGRHAFYEQYF.

The rearrangement uses TRBV10-1 and TRBJ2-1, with no clear D. V shed 9 bases and J shed 10 bases, with 13 bases lying between them. Germline CDR1 is WNHNN and CDR2 is SYGVQD (reference sequence). CDR3 length equals 11 residues. The CDR3 DNA reads as TGCGCCAGACCTACGCGAGCGGAGCAGTTCTTC. Amino acids: CARPTRAEQFF.

The chain carries TRBV7-9 and TRBJ2-7; TRBD2 matches 7 bases. This CDR3 comprises 15 residues. The V and J ends lost 5 bases and 2 bases, in that order; junction bases with no gene match: 9. The V gene's germline CDR1 is SEHNR and CDR2 FQNEAQ (reference sequence). Here the CDR3 DNA reads TGTGCCAGCAGCAAAGCCGGGACTAATCCCTACGAGCAGTACTTC. Translated, it gives CASSKAGTNPYEQYF.

The chain uses TRBV27 and TRBJ2-7, with a tentative D call TRBD2 (6 bases). The germline V gene has CDR1 MNHEY and CDR2 SMNVEV (reference sequence). The CDR3 totals 14 residues. Trimming stripped 4 bases from V and 3 bases from J, with 13 bases between. The CDR3 loop is CASSSKTSHYEQYF. In DNA, the CDR3 is TGTGCCAGCAGTTCAAAAACTAGCCACTACGAGCAGTACTTC.

The gene calls are TRBV29-1 and TRBJ2-5, with D perhaps being TRBD1 or TRBD2 (6 bases each). TRBJ2-7 explains the end of the DNA better; the J call may be wrong. Germline CDR1 is SQVTM and CDR2 is ANQGSEA. The CDR3 runs 14 residues. In DNA, the CDR3 is TGCAGCGTTACGGGGGCGGACTCCGCCTACGAGCAGTACTTC. Translation gives CSVTGADSAYEQYF.

The chain combines TRBV6-5 with TRBJ1-1; 7 nucleotides agree with TRBD1. Germline assignment: CDR1 MNHEY and CDR2 SVGAGI. The ends lost 5 bases at V and 7 bases at J; junction bases unmatched: 7. This CDR3 comprises 13 residues. This CDR3 reads CASSPQGGVEAFF. The CDR3 region has the DNA TGTGCCAGCAGTCCCCAGGGGGGGGTTGAAGCTTTCTTT.

The chain joins TRBV29-1 to TRBJ2-1; D is ambiguous. Trimming cost V 5 bases and J 7 bases, with 12 bases left between them. The CDR3 runs 12 residues. CDR1 and CDR2 (germline): SQVTM, ANQGSEA. DNA of the CDR3: TGCAGCGTTTTCGGTGGGGTAAATGAGCAGTTCTTC. Protein sequence: CSVFGGVNEQFF.

Only one count was recorded for this clone. V usage is TRBV5-6 and J usage is TRBJ2-5; perhaps TRBD2 as D (5 bases). With 7 bases removed from V and 4 bases from J, the gap between germline ends came to 14 bases. The CDR3 extends over 13 amino acids. Germline V gene lookup returns CDR1 SGHDT and CDR2 YYEEEE. The CDR3 spells CASLQGRGETQYF. The DNA of the CDR3 is TGTGCCAGCCTGCAAGGGAGAGGAGAGACCCAGTACTTC. The variable domain in full, completed from reference TRBV5-6 and TRBJ2-5, reads DAGVTQSPTHLIKTRGQQVTLRCSPKSGHDTVSWYQQALGQGPQFIFQYYEEEERQRGNFPDRFSGHQFPNYSSELNVNALLLGDSALYLCASLQGRGETQYFGPGTRLLVL.

The V call is TRBV5-1, the J call TRBJ1-1, with D tentatively TRBD1 (5 bases). The CDR3 length is 16 residues. The V gene lost 4 bases and the J gene lost 5 bases, with 21 bases spanning the gap. Germline values: CDR1 SGHRS, CDR2 YFSETQ. CDR3 loop: CASSLHPSGPGTEAFF. In DNA form, the CDR3 reads TGCGCCAGCAGCCTCCACCCGTCGGGGCCAGGGACTGAAGCTTTCTTT.

This clone has more than one count but fewer than ten. V usage is TRBV7-3 and J usage is TRBJ2-1, with 8 bases fitting TRBD2. The V gene end was trimmed by 0 bases and the J gene end by 10 bases; junction bases not matched to a gene: 2. The germline V gene has CDR1 SGHTA and CDR2 FQGTGA. The CDR3 consists of 13 residues. Here the CDR3 reads CASSLTTSAEQFF. The CDR3 nucleotides read TGTGCCAGCAGCTTAACGACTAGCGCCGAGCAGTTCTTC.

The chain uses TRBV4-3 and TRBJ2-1; D remains ambiguous. Germline-derived CDR1 and CDR2 are LGHNA and YSLEER. Trimming took off 0 bases at V and 5 bases at J, with 17 bases between the two ends. The CDR3 is 17 amino acids. CDR3 nucleotide sequence: TGCGCCAGCAGCCAAGACCCCCCCCGTACGTACCACAATGAGCAGTTCTTC. This codes for CASSQDPPRTYHNEQFF.